The clone carrying this T cell receptor (beta chain) was observed a handful of times. Its antigen remains unidentified. This record comes from a study of T-cell memory formation after mild COVID-19. Regarding the study as a whole: CD4+ contracting clones were found mainly in CM and EM, and CD8+ ones in EMRA. Second-wave clones with a day 37 peak had unconfirmed SARS-CoV-2 specificity.

The CDR3 consists of 15 residues. V lost 0 bases and J lost 6, with 12 bases in between. The germline CDR1 and CDR2 sequences are SGDLS and YYNGEE. A 5'RACE reaction primed in the constant segment made cDNA libraries of TCR alpha and TCR beta, and these carried sample barcodes and UMIs. One entry per CDR3 protein, called by TCRdb with MiXCR from the 5' RACE reads. The sample comprises 450,000 or so distinct CDR3 sequences, approximately 23% of which are singletons, and around 13% rests with the top ten. The chain couples TRBV9 to TRBJ1-4; possibly TRBD1 for D (6 bases). The sample taken for sequencing was PBMCs or a T cell subset sorted from them (not recorded which). This receptor was identified in an adult woman who had mild COVID-19 (a few samples of this study predate the infection). Cell type and time point are not known. The CDR3 loop is CASSVAGVLHEKLFF. For the CDR3, the DNA is TGTGCCAGCAGCGTAGCAGGGGTCCTTCATGAAAAACTGTTTTTT.